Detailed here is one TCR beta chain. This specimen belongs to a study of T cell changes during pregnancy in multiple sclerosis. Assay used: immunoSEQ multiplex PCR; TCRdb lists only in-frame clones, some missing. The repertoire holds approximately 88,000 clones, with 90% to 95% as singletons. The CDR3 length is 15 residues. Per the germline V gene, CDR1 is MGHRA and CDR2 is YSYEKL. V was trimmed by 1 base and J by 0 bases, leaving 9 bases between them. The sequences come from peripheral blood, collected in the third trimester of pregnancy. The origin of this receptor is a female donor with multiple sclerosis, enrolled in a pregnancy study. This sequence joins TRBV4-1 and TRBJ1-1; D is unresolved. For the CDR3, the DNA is TGCGCCAGCAGCCAAGCTCCGGAGATGAACACTGAAGCTTTCTTT. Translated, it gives CASSQAPEMNTEAFF.